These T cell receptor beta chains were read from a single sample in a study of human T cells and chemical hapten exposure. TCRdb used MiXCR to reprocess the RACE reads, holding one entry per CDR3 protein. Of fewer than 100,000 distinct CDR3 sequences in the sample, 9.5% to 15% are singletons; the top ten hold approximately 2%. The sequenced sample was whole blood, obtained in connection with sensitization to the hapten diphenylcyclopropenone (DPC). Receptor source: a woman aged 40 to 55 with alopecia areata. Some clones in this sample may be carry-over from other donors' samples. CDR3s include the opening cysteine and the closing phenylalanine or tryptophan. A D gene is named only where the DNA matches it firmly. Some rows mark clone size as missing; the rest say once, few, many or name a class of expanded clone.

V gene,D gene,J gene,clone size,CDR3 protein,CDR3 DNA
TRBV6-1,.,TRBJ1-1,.,CASQDLNTEAFF,TGTGCCAGCCAGGACCTGAACACTGAAGCTTTCTTT
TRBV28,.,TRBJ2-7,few,CASAGNSYEQYF,TGTGCTAGCGCGGGAAACTCCTACGAGCAGTACTTC
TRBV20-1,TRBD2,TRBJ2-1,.,CSAATGTTKFF,TGCAGTGCTGCTACCGGGACTACTAAGTTCTTC
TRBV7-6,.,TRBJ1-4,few,CASSLAASGGLEKLFF,TGTGCCAGCAGCTTAGCAGCGTCGGGGGGCCTTGAAAAACTGTTTTTT
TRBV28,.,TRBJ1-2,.,CASSQQGSVNYGYTF,TGTGCCAGCAGTCAACAGGGCTCAGTTAACTATGGCTACACCTTC
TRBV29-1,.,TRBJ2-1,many,CSVEGHFASSSYNEQFF,TGCAGCGTTGAGGGCCACTTCGCGTCAAGCTCCTACAATGAGCAGTTCTTC
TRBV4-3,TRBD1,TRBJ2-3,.,CASSQGPPQGVTDTQYF,TGCGCCAGCAGCCAAGGACCCCCCCAGGGGGTGACAGATACGCAGTATTTT
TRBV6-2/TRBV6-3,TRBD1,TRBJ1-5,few,CASSSRDRGLGAQHF,TGTGCCAGCAGTTCCCGGGACAGGGGGCTTGGGGCCCAGCATTTT
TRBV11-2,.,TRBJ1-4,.,CASEGVTNEKLFF,TGTGCCAGCGAGGGCGTAACTAATGAAAAACTGTTTTTT
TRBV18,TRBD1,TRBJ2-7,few,CASSQGAATYEQYF,TGTGCCAGCTCACAGGGGGCCGCTACCTACGAGCAGTACTTC
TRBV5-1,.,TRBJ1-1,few,CASSLVQGGGTEAFF,TGCGCCAGCAGCTTGGTACAGGGCGGAGGCACTGAAGCTTTCTTT
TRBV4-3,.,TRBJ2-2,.,CASSQDLGPTGELFF,TGCGCCAGCAGCCAAGATTTGGGGCCCACCGGGGAGCTGTTTTTT
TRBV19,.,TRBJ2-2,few,CASSTGDSNTGELFF,TGTGCCAGTAGTACGGGGGACTCGAACACCGGGGAGCTGTTTTTT
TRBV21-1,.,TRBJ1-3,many,CASSPNDRYF,TGTGCCAGCAGCCCCAATGATCGGTATTTT
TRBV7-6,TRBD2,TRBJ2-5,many,CASSYSRLAGGPGETQYF,TGTGCCAGCAGCTACTCGCGGCTAGCGGGAGGGCCAGGGGAGACCCAGTACTTC
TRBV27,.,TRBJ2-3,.,CASSSFREETDTQYF,TGTGCCAGCAGTTCGTTCAGGGAGGAGACAGATACGCAGTATTTT
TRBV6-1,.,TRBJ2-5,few,CASSLLRQETQYF,TGTGCCAGCAGTCTACTGAGACAAGAGACCCAGTACTTC
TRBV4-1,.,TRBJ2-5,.,CASSQRDYQETQYF,TGCGCCAGCAGCCAAAGGGACTACCAAGAGACCCAGTACTTC
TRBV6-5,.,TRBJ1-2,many,CASSPWGVGYGYTF,TGTGCCAGCAGCCCCTGGGGGGTTGGCTATGGCTACACCTTC
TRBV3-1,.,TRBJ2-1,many,CASRPSGGGYNEQFF,TGTGCCAGCAGACCCAGCGGAGGGGGCTACAATGAGCAGTTCTTC
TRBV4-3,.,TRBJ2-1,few,CASSQVTPGIGEQFF,TGCGCCAGCAGCCAAGTCACCCCAGGGATTGGAGAGCAGTTCTTC
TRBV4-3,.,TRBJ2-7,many,CASSQALGDYEQYF,TGCGCCAGCAGCCAAGCATTGGGGGACTACGAGCAGTACTTC
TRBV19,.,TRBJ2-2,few,CATSPVSEAGELFF,TGTGCCACGAGCCCAGTTTCGGAAGCCGGGGAGCTGTTTTTT
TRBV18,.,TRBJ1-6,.,CASSPPATRYNSPLHF,TGTGCCAGCTCACCACCTGCCACAAGATATAATTCACCCCTCCACTTT
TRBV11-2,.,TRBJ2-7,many,CASSPTGQSSYEQYF,TGTGCCAGCAGCCCGACCGGACAGAGCTCCTACGAGCAGTACTTC
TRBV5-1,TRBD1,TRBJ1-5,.,CASSLAGTGGSPQHF,TGCGCCAGCAGCTTGGCAGGGACAGGGGGATCGCCCCAGCATTTT
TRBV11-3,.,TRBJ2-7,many,CASSSREKPYEQYF,TGTGCCAGCAGCTCGCGTGAGAAACCCTACGAGCAGTACTTC
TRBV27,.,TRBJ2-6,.,CASTHGGYGANVLTF,TGTGCCAGCACCCACGGGGGATATGGGGCCAACGTCCTGACTTTC
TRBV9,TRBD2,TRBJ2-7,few,CASSPGLAGDRQYF,TGTGCCAGCAGCCCAGGACTAGCGGGAGACAGGCAGTACTTC
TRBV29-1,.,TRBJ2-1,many,CSVFTYNEQFF,TGCAGCGTCTTCACCTACAATGAGCAGTTCTTC
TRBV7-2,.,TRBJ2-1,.,CASSLAHGGGFHEQFF,TGTGCCAGCAGCTTAGCTCATGGGGGCGGGTTTCATGAGCAGTTCTTC
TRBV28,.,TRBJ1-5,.,CASSLPSGNQPQHF,TGTGCCAGCAGTCTTCCTTCCGGCAATCAGCCCCAACATTTT
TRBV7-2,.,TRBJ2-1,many,CASSLNYNEQFF,TGTGCCAGCAGCTTAAACTACAATGAGCAGTTCTTC
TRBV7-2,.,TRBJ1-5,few,CASSSLAGGNQPQHF,TGTGCCAGCAGCTCCCTGGCAGGGGGCAATCAGCCCCAGCATTTT
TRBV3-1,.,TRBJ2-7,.,CASSQDAFYEQYF,TGTGCCAGCAGCCAAGACGCGTTCTACGAGCAGTACTTC
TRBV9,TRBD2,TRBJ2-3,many,CASSPRLAASTDTQYF,TGTGCCAGCAGCCCCCGACTAGCAGCAAGCACAGATACGCAGTATTTT
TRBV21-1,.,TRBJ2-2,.,CASAKSGDTGELFF,TGTGCCAGCGCCAAGTCTGGGGACACCGGGGAGCTGTTTTTT